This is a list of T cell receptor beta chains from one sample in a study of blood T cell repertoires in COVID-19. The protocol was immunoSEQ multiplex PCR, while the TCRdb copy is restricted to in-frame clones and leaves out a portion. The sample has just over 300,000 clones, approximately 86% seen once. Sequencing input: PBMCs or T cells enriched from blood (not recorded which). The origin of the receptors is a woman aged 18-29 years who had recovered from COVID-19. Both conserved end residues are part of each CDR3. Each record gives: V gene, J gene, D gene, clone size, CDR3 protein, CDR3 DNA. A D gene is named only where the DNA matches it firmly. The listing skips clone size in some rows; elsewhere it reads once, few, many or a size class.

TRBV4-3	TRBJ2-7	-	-	CASSPNGGLGYEQYF	TGCGCCAGCAGCCCAAATGGGGGCCTAGGCTACGAGCAGTACTTC
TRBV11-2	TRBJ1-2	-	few	CASSFGQFSNYGYTF	TGTGCCAGCAGCTTTGGACAGTTTTCTAACTATGGCTACACCTTC
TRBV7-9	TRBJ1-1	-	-	CASSLEQGKNTEAFF	TGTGCCAGCAGCTTGGAACAGGGCAAGAACACTGAAGCTTTCTTT
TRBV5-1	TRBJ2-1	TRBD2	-	CASSLVPTSGYNEQFF	TGCGCCAGCAGCTTGGTTCCGACTAGCGGGTACAATGAGCAGTTCTTC
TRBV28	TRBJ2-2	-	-	CASSFDREWHTGELFF	TGTGCCAGCAGTTTCGATCGGGAGTGGCACACCGGGGAGCTGTTTTTT
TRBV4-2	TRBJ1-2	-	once	CASSQEGRGRYYGYTF	TGTGCCAGCAGCCAAGAGGGCAGGGGTCGCTACTATGGCTACACCTTC
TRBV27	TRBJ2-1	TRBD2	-	CASSLNLPLAGGPRHGNEQFF	TGTGCCAGCAGTTTAAATCTCCCGTTAGCGGGAGGGCCCCGTCATGGCAATGAGCAGTTCTTC
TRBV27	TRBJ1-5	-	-	CASSLKPQGKEHF	TGTGCCAGCAGTCTTAAACCGCAGGGGAAGGAGCATTTT
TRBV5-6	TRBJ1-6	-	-	CASSLVDSSYNSPLHF	TGTGCCAGCAGCTTGGTTGACAGCTCCTATAATTCACCCCTCCACTTT
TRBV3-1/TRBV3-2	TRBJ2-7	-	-	CASSRCDEQYF	TGTGCCAGCAGCCGGTGCGACGAGCAGTACTTC
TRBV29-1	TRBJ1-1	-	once	CSARPGGEAFF	TGCAGCGCCCGGCCGGGGGGTGAAGCTTTCTTT
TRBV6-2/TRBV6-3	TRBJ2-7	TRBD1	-	CASSYGQEVYEQYF	TGTGCCAGCAGTTACGGACAGGAAGTCTACGAGCAGTACTTC
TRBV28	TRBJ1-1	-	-	CASSRLQGEAFF	TGTGCCAGCAGCCGTCTTCAGGGTGAGGCTTTCTTT
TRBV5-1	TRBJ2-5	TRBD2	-	CASSPGLAGLGETQYF	TGCGCCAGCAGCCCCGGACTAGCGGGTCTAGGGGAGACCCAGTACTTC
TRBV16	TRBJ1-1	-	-	CASSPGVAGRAFF	TGTGCCAGCAGCCCGGGGGTGGCAGGGCGAGCTTTCTTT
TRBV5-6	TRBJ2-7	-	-	CASSFLRYEQYF	TGTGCCAGCAGCTTTTTGCGATACGAGCAGTACTTC
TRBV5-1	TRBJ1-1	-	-	CASTPTGLGTEAFF	TGCGCCAGCACCCCCACAGGGTTAGGCACTGAAGCTTTCTTT
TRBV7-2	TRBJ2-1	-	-	CASSLFTGAYNEQFF	TGTGCCAGCAGCTTATTCACCGGGGCCTACAATGAGCAGTTCTTC
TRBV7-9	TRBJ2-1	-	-	CASRPDSYNEQFF	TGTGCCAGCAGACCGGACAGTTACAATGAGCAGTTCTTC
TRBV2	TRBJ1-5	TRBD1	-	CASRDRNQPQHF	TGTGCCAGCCGGGACAGAAATCAGCCCCAGCATTTT
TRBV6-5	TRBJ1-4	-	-	CASRQTESEKLFF	TGTGCCAGCAGACAAACAGAATCTGAAAAACTGTTTTTT
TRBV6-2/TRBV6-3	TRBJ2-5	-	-	CASSYIWAGDQETQYF	TGTGCCAGCAGTTATATTTGGGCCGGCGACCAAGAGACCCAGTACTTC
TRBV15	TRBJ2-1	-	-	CATSRVRGREVYNEQFF	TGTGCCACCAGCAGAGTAAGGGGGCGGGAGGTGTACAATGAGCAGTTCTTC
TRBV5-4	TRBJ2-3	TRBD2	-	CASSGRTSGGTDTQYF	TGTGCCAGCAGCGGTCGGACTAGCGGGGGAACAGATACGCAGTATTTT
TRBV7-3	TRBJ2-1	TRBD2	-	CASSYRGAGVSEQFF	TGTGCCAGCAGCTATAGAGGAGCGGGAGTCAGTGAGCAGTTCTTC
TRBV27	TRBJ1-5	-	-	CASSLIHSNQPQHF	TGTGCCAGCAGTTTAATCCATAGCAATCAGCCCCAGCATTTT
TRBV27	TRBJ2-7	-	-	CASSSHTGGGGYEQYF	TGTGCCAGCAGTTCCCACACAGGGGGGGGCGGGTACGAGCAGTACTTC
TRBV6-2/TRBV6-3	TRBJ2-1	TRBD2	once	CASSLRTSVYNEQFF	TGTGCCAGCAGCTTAAGGACTAGCGTCTACAATGAGCAGTTCTTC
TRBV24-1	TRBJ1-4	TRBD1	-	CATSDPGQGNEKLFF	TGTGCCACCAGTGATCCGGGACAGGGGAATGAAAAACTGTTTTTT